The 25 T cell receptor beta chains below all came from one sample that was sequenced in a study of cytomegalovirus exposure and HLA in healthy donors. The PCR used 60 Vbeta and 13 Jbeta primers. Method: immunoSEQ multiplex PCR; TCRdb's copy keeps in-frame clones and lacks some. This table holds under 200,000 clones, approximately 82% found once. The sequencing sample was made of PBMCs. Source of these receptors: a male donor in good health and CMV-seronegative.

This rearrangement joins TRBV9 to TRBJ2-5; D is undetermined. Germline loops: CDR1 SGDLS, CDR2 YYNGEE. The CDR3 length is 16 residues. Trimming left V 2 bases short and J 2 bases short, with 16 bases between. CDR3 coding DNA: TGTGCCAGCAGCGTTGATAGTCAAGCGTCGCAAGAGACCCAGTACTTC. Protein product: CASSVDSQASQETQYF.

This clone came up a few times. V is TRBV7-8 and J is TRBJ2-2; possibly TRBD1 for D (5 bases). Germline CDR1 reads SGHVS; CDR2 reads FQNEAQ. This CDR3 has 14 residues. Trimming stripped 4 bases from V and 3 bases from J, with 9 bases between. The CDR3 reads CASSSRAYTGELFF. Here the CDR3 DNA reads TGTGCCAGCAGCTCCAGGGCGTACACCGGGGAGCTGTTTTTT.

J is TRBJ2-7 and V is TRBV11-3; the D gene is possibly TRBD1 (6 bases). CDR1 and CDR2 from the germline V gene are SGHNT and YENEEA. Trimming shortened V by 8 bases and J by 3 bases, and 14 bases separated the two germline ends. This CDR3 comprises 13 residues. CDR3 in amino acids: CASGRGRGYEQYF. In DNA, the CDR3 is TGTGCCAGCGGTCGGGGCAGGGGCTACGAGCAGTACTTC.

The rearrangement links TRBV19 to TRBJ2-5, with 7 bases identical to TRBD1. The V segment lost 6 bases and the J segment 2 bases; nucleotides outside the gene matches: 3. Germline assignment: CDR1 LNHDA and CDR2 SQIVND (reference sequence). There are 13 residues in the CDR3. The DNA for the CDR3 is TGTGCCAGTAGGGGGACAGTACAAGAGACCCAGTACTTC. Amino acid sequence: CASRGTVQETQYF.

The genes are TRBV6-5 and TRBJ1-1, with TRBD1 identical over 7 bases. The CDR3 length is 14 residues. After removal of 7 bases from V and 1 base from J, the junction contained 6 bases not matched to a gene. The germline gives CDR1 MNHEY, CDR2 SVGAGI. The CDR3, as DNA: TGTGCCAGCACTTCACAGGGGAGGAACACTGAAGCTTTCTTT. Translated, it gives CASTSQGRNTEAFF.

The V and J genes are TRBV4-1 and TRBJ2-7; D remains ambiguous. Trimming shortened V by 3 bases and J by 4 bases, and 7 bases separated the two germline ends. The CDR3 sequence is 12 residues long. Germline V gives CDR1 MGHRA, CDR2 YSYEKL. The CDR3 sequence: CASSHNSYEQYF. DNA of the CDR3: TGCGCCAGCAGCCATAACAGTTACGAGCAGTACTTC.

This chain uses TRBV5-1 with TRBJ2-2; D is ambiguous. With 3 bases removed from V and 3 bases from J, the gap between germline ends came to 3 bases. Germline V gene data show CDR1 as SGHRS and CDR2 as YFSETQ. The CDR3 has 12 residues. This chain's CDR3 is CASSSDTGELFF. The CDR3 nucleotides are TGCGCCAGCAGCTCGGACACCGGGGAGCTGTTTTTT.

V usage is TRBV27 and J usage is TRBJ2-4; TRBD2 matches at 8 bases. Germline assignment: CDR1 MNHEY and CDR2 SMNVEV (reference sequence). The CDR3 totals 16 residues. Trimming took 0 bases from V and 5 from J; bases not matched to a gene: 6. This chain's CDR3 is CASSLSRTSRENIQYF. The CDR3 DNA is TGTGCCAGCAGTTTATCCAGGACTAGCAGGGAAAACATTCAGTACTTC.

The chain employs TRBV28 and TRBJ1-2; 9 bases are shared with TRBD1. Germline V gene sequence: CDR1 MDHEN, CDR2 SYDVKM. The CDR3 spans 17 residues. V gave up 5 bases and J gave up 0 bases; unmatched junction bases: 10. The CDR3 sequence: CASSLGDRVGPNYGYTF. CDR3 nucleotide sequence: TGTGCCAGCAGTCTCGGGGACAGGGTAGGCCCTAACTATGGCTACACCTTC.

This clone was seen a single time. The J gene is TRBJ1-1, the V gene TRBV15; no firm D call. Trimming took off 1 base at V and 0 bases at J, with 6 bases between the two ends. The germline V gene encodes CDR1 LNHNV and CDR2 YYDKDF (reference sequence). This CDR3 spans 14 amino acids. Here the CDR3 DNA reads TGTGCCACCAGCAGAGGAGATATGAACACTGAAGCTTTCTTT. Protein: CATSRGDMNTEAFF.

This chain joins TRBV7-7 and TRBJ2-7; 13 positions agree with TRBD2. In germline, CDR1 is SSHAT, CDR2 FNYEAQ (reference sequence). J was trimmed by 6 bases and V by 5 bases; bases with no gene match: 10. There are 16 residues in the CDR3. The CDR3 DNA sequence: TGTGCCAGCAGCCCGGGGGGACTAGCGGGGTCATCCGAGCAGTACTTC. Translation: CASSPGGLAGSSEQYF. The full variable domain, with the rest looked up from reference TRBV7-7 and TRBJ2-7, is GAGVSQSPRYKVTKRGQDVTLRCDPISSHATLYWYQQALGQGPEFLTYFNYEAQPDKSGLPSDRFSAERPEGSISTLTIQRTEQRDSAMYRCASSPGGLAGSSEQYFGPGTRLTVT.

The chain joins TRBV7-9 to TRBJ2-1, with 9 bases fitting TRBD1. Unmatched junction bases numbered 11, after V lost 3 bases and J lost 8 bases. Germline loops: CDR1 SEHNR, CDR2 FQNEAQ (reference sequence). This CDR3 contains 16 residues. The CDR3 DNA sequence: TGTGCCAGCAGCTTCCAGGAGGGACAGGGCTCCTATGAGCAGTTCTTC. Encoded protein: CASSFQEGQGSYEQFF. The entire variable domain, with the rest obtained from reference TRBV7-9 and TRBJ2-1, is as follows: DTGVSQNPRHKITKRGQNVTFRCDPISEHNRLYWYRQTLGQGPEFLTYFQNEAQLEKSRLLSDRFSAERPKGSFSTLEIQRTEQGDSAMYLCASSFQEGQGSYEQFFGPGTRLTVL.

The rearrangement joins TRBV7-9 to TRBJ1-3, with 9 bases identical to TRBD1. CDR3 length: 15 amino acids. Trimming took 4 bases from V and 8 from J; bases not matched to a gene: 9. Germline V lookup: CDR1 SEHNR, CDR2 FQNEAQ (reference sequence). In DNA, the CDR3 is TGTGCCAGCAGCTCGACAGGGGGTTTTTTAGACACCATATATTTT. It encodes CASSSTGGFLDTIYF.

The V call is TRBV10-3, the J call TRBJ2-2; 7 bases are shared with TRBD2. V gave up 6 bases and J gave up 3 bases; unmatched junction bases: 7. Germline CDR1 ENHRY, CDR2 SYGVKD. The length of the CDR3 is 15 residues. The CDR3 region is CAISTLALDTGELFF. The CDR3 nucleotides read TGTGCCATCAGCACACTAGCGTTGGACACCGGGGAGCTGTTTTTT.

The chain is built from TRBV29-1 and TRBJ1-1, with 7 bases aligning to TRBD1. The CDR3 is 13 amino acids. V trimming: 0 bases; J trimming: 8 bases; junction bases outside the gene matches: 6. The germline CDR1 and CDR2 sequences are SQVTM and ANQGSEA. The CDR3, as DNA: TGCAGCGTTGAAGATCCTCGGGACAGAGAAGCTTTCTTT. Protein product: CSVEDPRDREAFF.

The chain combines TRBV27 with TRBJ2-7; 8 bases are shared with TRBD1. The CDR3 extends over 14 amino acids. Germline V gives CDR1 MNHEY, CDR2 SMNVEV (reference sequence). The V and J ends lost 6 bases and 3 bases, in that order; junction bases with no gene match: 7. The CDR3 nucleotides are TGTGCCAGCAGCCCACACAGGGGGGTCTACGAGCAGTACTTC. Residues: CASSPHRGVYEQYF.

J is TRBJ1-1 and V is TRBV7-8, with 8 bases lining up with TRBD1. The junction had 9 bases not matched to a gene; V was cut back by 2 bases and J by 1 base. The CDR3 loop spans 17 amino acids. Germline V gene data show CDR1 as SGHVS and CDR2 as FQNEAQ. CDR3 DNA sequence: TGTGCCAGCAGCTTACCTTCGTTTACAGGGGGGAACACTGAAGCTTTCTTT. It translates to CASSLPSFTGGNTEAFF.

V is TRBV18 and J is TRBJ1-5; D possibly corresponds to TRBD1 (5 bases). There are 15 residues in the CDR3. Trimming removed 3 bases from V and 4 bases from J, with 13 bases in between. The germline V gene encodes CDR1 KGHSH and CDR2 LQKENI. CDR3 bases: TGTGCCAGCTCACCGGGGGACGGGACTAATCAGCCCCAGCATTTT. It is translated as CASSPGDGTNQPQHF. Looking up the rest from reference TRBV18 and TRBJ1-5 gives the full variable domain: NAGVMQNPRHLVRRRGQEARLRCSPMKGHSHVYWYRQLPEEGLKFMVYLQKENIIDESGMPKERFSAEFPKEGPSILRIQQVVRGDSAAYFCASSPGDGTNQPQHFGDGTRLSIL.

This clone was found a few times. The chain couples TRBV6-5 to TRBJ2-1, with D tentatively TRBD1 (6 bases). The CDR3 spans 13 residues. The germline V gene has CDR1 MNHEY and CDR2 SVGAGI. V shed 5 bases and J shed 5 bases, with 10 bases lying between them. The CDR3 DNA follows: TGTGCCAGCAGTCAGGGGCCCGACAATGAGCAGTTCTTC. Translated, it gives CASSQGPDNEQFF.

The CDR3 DNA is TGCGCCAGCAGCTTGGGACAGAGCAACCAAGAGACCCAGTACTTC. It specifies CASSLGQSNQETQYF. V usage is TRBV5-1 and J usage is TRBJ2-5; TRBD1 is a possible D gene (5 bases). The CDR3 loop spans 15 amino acids. Germline CDR1 reads SGHRS; CDR2 reads YFSETQ. V gave up 0 bases and J gave up 0 bases, with 9 bases separating them.

The J gene is TRBJ1-3, the V gene TRBV6-6; 10 nucleotides align to TRBD1. V was pared by 5 bases and J by 4 bases, with 5 bases of the junction left unmatched. CDR1 and CDR2 (germline): MNHNY, SVGAGI (reference sequence). This CDR3 has 15 amino acids. The CDR3 reads CASSGTGVSGNTIYF. The CDR3 bases are TGTGCCAGCAGTGGGACAGGGGTGAGCGGAAACACCATATATTTT.

This chain connects TRBV5-1 to TRBJ1-3, with D perhaps TRBD1 (5 bases). The germline V and J ends were trimmed by 2 bases and 0 bases, with 12 bases remaining between them. There are 16 residues in the CDR3. Looked up from germline, CDR1 is SGHRS and CDR2 is YFSETQ. The CDR3 coding sequence is TGCGCCAGCAGCTTTAGGGGATTGAACTCTGGAAACACCATATATTTT. Residues: CASSFRGLNSGNTIYF.

This chain links TRBV7-9 with TRBJ2-7; D possibly corresponds to TRBD1 (6 bases). Trimming took off 5 bases at V and 3 bases at J, with 14 bases between the two ends. This CDR3 is built from 14 residues. CDR1 and CDR2 from the germline V gene are SEHNR and FQNEAQ (reference sequence). CDR3 coding DNA: TGTGCCAGCAGCCCAACACAGGGTTTCTACGAGCAGTACTTC. It codes for CASSPTQGFYEQYF.

This rearrangement joins TRBV11-2 to TRBJ2-1; 9 bases align to TRBD2. The ends lost 1 base at V and 8 bases at J; junction bases unmatched: 9. The CDR3 extends over 16 amino acids. Germline CDR1 and CDR2: SGHAT and FQNNGV. The CDR3 sequence is CASSLVYGGGAHEQFF. As DNA, the CDR3 is TGTGCCAGCAGCTTAGTTTATGGCGGGGGGGCACATGAGCAGTTCTTC.

This chain uses TRBV19 with TRBJ1-2, with a possible D match to TRBD1 (6 bases). CDR1 and CDR2 (germline): LNHDA, SQIVND (reference sequence). Trimming stripped 9 bases from V and 4 bases from J, with 15 bases between. This CDR3 comprises 13 residues. The CDR3 nucleotides read TGTGCCAGCCAGACGACAGGCTCCTATGGCTACACCTTC. This sequence encodes CASQTTGSYGYTF.